This TCR beta chain was sequenced during a study of shared clonotypes between healthy human individuals. TCRdb keeps only in-frame clones here, not all; method: immunoSEQ multiplex PCR. The sample yields 450,000 to 500,000 clones, about 85% seen once. Study results and caveats: The authors sampled blood alone, and tissue repertoires likely differ.

Points on this clone: Its antigen is unknown.

The CDR3 spans 14 residues. V shed 6 bases, J shed 2 bases, and the junction held 5 bases outside the gene matches. In germline, CDR1 is SNHLY, CDR2 FYNNEI. The sequence was obtained from a woman aged 40 to 50 in good health. Some clones in this sample may be carry-over from other donors' samples. This sequence joins TRBV2 and TRBJ1-1; 8 positions agree with TRBD1. Sequencing was performed on PBMCs. CDR3 DNA: TGTGCCAGCAGACGGACAGGGTCTAACACTGAAGCTTTCTTT. Translated, it gives CASRRTGSNTEAFF.